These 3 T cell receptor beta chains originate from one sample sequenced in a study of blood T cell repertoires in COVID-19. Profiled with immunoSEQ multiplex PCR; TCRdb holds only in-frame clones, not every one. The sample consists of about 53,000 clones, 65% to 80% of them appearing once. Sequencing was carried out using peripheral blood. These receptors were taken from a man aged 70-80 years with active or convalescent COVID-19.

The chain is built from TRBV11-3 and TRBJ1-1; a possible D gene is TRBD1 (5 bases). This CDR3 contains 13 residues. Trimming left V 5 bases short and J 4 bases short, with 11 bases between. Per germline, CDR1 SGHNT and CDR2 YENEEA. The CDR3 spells CASSPVQGTEAFF. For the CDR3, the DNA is TGTGCCAGCAGCCCGGTCCAGGGCACTGAAGCTTTCTTT.

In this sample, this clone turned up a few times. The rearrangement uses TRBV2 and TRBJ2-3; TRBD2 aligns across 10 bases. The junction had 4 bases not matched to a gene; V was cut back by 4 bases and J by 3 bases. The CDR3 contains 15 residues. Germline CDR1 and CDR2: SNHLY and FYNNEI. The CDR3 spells CASSALAGVTDTQYF. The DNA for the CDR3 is TGTGCCAGCAGTGCCCTAGCGGGGGTAACAGATACGCAGTATTTT.

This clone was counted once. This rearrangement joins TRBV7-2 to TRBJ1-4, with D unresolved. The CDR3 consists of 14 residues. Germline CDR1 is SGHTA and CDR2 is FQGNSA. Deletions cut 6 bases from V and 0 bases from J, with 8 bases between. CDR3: CASSIDSTNEKLFF. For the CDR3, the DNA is TGTGCCAGCAGTATAGATTCAACTAATGAAAAACTGTTTTTT.